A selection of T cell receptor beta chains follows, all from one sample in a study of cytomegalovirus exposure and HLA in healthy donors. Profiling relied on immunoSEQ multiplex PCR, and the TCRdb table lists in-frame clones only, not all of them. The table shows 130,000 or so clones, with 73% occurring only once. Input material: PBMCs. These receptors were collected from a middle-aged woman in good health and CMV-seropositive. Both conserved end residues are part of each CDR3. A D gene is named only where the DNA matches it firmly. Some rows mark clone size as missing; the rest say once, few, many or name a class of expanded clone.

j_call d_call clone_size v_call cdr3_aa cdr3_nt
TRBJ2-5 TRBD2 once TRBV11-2 CASSLDPRLAGVFVETQYF TGTGCCAGCAGCTTAGATCCTCGCCTAGCGGGAGTATTTGTGGAGACCCAGTACTTC
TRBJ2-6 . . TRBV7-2 CASSPLQVWANVLTF TGTGCCAGCAGCCCGTTACAGGTTTGGGCCAACGTCCTGACTTTC
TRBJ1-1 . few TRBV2 CARGGGSWATEAFF TGTGCCAGAGGGGGTGGGAGCTGGGCCACTGAAGCTTTCTTT
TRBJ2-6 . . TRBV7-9 CASSLEGRASSGANVLTF TGTGCCAGCAGCTTAGAGGGCAGGGCGAGCTCTGGGGCCAACGTCCTGACTTTC
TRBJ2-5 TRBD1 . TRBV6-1 CASSRQGNQETQYF TGTGCCAGCAGCAGACAGGGAAACCAAGAGACCCAGTACTTC
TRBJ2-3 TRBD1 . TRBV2 CASTTGKGTDTQYF TGTGCCAGTACGACAGGGAAAGGTACAGATACGCAGTATTTT
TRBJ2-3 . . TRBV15 CATSRDGGASTDTQYF TGTGCCACCAGCAGAGATGGCGGCGCAAGCACAGATACGCAGTATTTT
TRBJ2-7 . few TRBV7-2 CASSLGSGGYEQYF TGTGCCAGCAGCTTAGGATCAGGTGGCTACGAGCAGTACTTC
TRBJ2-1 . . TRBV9 CASSDEGEQFF TGTGCCAGCAGCGACGAGGGTGAGCAGTTCTTC
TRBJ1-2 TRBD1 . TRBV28 CASSSAGVPGQGDYGYTF TGTGCCAGCAGTTCCGCGGGTGTTCCGGGACAGGGTGACTATGGCTACACCTTC